This T cell receptor (beta chain) was obtained from a study of T cell responses to AZD1222 COVID-19 vaccine. In the case of this clone: Antigen: not known.

This table comes from immunoSEQ multiplex PCR, and its TCRdb copy is limited to in-frame clones, with some not included. The table shows about 140,000 clones, with roughly 92% occurring only once. The CDR3 spans 17 residues. The germline V gene encodes CDR1 KGHSH and CDR2 LQKENI. V lost 6 bases and J lost 3; bases outside the gene matches: 16. Study conclusions and caveats: Sampling captured repertoires only after the peak T cell response. Close to half of all spike-specific TCRs reportedly target regions of the variants that are unmutated. Once two AZD1222 doses were given, Spike-specific TCR breadth and depth went up. Across spike, vaccine-associated CD4 TCRs were found, dominant at 160-218 and 743-854.

The origin of this receptor is an adult in good health. J is TRBJ2-7 and V is TRBV18; TRBD1 matches 8 bases. Sequenced here: peripheral blood, sampled on day 0 of AZD1222 vaccination. The DNA of the CDR3 is TGTGCCAGCTCGACCGGACAGGGCTACAACGACCGCTACGAGCAGTACTTC. It translates to CASSTGQGYNDRYEQYF.